Each of the 7 T cell receptor beta chains below was sequenced from the same sample in a study of cytomegalovirus exposure and HLA in healthy donors (dated 2017 in TCRdb). The library was obtained by the immunoSEQ multiplex PCR assay. For the multiplex PCR, a mixture combining 60 forward primers for TCR Vbeta segments and 13 reverse primers for TCR Jbeta segments was used. TCRdb holds this immuneACCESS table with in-frame rearrangements only. Some clones are missing; in checked studies, unresolved V genes explain under half, and the rest has no known cause. The sample profile shows around 130,000 clones; 85% to 90% of them were found once. Under 7% of the sample comes from the top ten. The sequencing input was PBMCs. All receptors derive from a woman in her 30s in good health and CMV-seropositive.

The genes are TRBV6-1 and TRBJ1-5; no clear D gene. Between the trimmed V and J ends, which lost 4 bases and 1 base, there was a span of 8 bases. Looked up from germline, CDR1 is MNHNS and CDR2 is SASEGT. The CDR3 contains 14 residues. The CDR3 nucleotides are TGTGCCAGCAGTGGGTACGGGAGCAATCAGCCCCAGCATTTT. This gives the protein CASSGYGSNQPQHF.

This clone was seen a few times. The V and J genes are TRBV7-3 and TRBJ1-4, with 12 bases aligning to TRBD1. After removal of 3 bases from V and 8 bases from J, the junction contained 7 bases not matched to a gene. Germline assignment: CDR1 SGHTA and CDR2 FQGTGA. This CDR3 contains 16 residues. CDR3 loop: CASSLGTGGAREKLFF. The DNA for the CDR3 is TGTGCCAGCAGCTTGGGGACAGGGGGCGCGAGGGAAAAACTGTTTTTT.

CDR3 DNA sequence: TGCGCCAGCAGTGATACCAGCGGATGGGGCACTGAAGCTTTCTTT. It yields the protein CASSDTSGWGTEAFF. The chain uses TRBV10-1 and TRBJ1-1, with no clear D. Germline V gene lookup returns CDR1 WNHNN and CDR2 SYGVQD (reference sequence). Trimming took 3 bases from V and 4 from J, leaving 15 bases between them. CDR3 size: 15 residues.

This chain links TRBV28 with TRBJ2-2; D uncertain. The V gene lost 5 bases and the J gene lost 5 bases, with 6 bases spanning the gap. The CDR3 runs to 12 residues. CDR1 is MDHEN, CDR2 SYDVKM, per germline. CDR3 in amino acids: CASSHGTGELFF. As DNA, the CDR3 is TGTGCCAGCAGTCACGGGACCGGGGAGCTGTTTTTT.

This sequence joins TRBV30 and TRBJ1-4; D is uncertain. V lost 5 bases and J lost 4, with 17 bases in between. Germline-derived CDR1 and CDR2 are GTSNPN and SVGIG (reference sequence). CDR3 length equals 15 residues. CDR3 sequence: CAWRRNSIINEKLFF. The CDR3 DNA follows: TGTGCCTGGCGCCGCAACAGCATCATTAATGAAAAACTGTTTTTT.

V and J are TRBV19 and TRBJ2-7, with 12 bases aligning to TRBD2. Germline trimming cut 6 bases from V and 7 bases from J; bases unmatched to any gene: 19. Germline assignment: CDR1 LNHDA and CDR2 SQIVND (reference sequence). The CDR3 contains 18 residues. The CDR3: CASRPSTSSGRALGEQYF. CDR3 coding DNA: TGTGCCAGTAGACCCAGTACTTCTAGCGGGAGGGCCTTAGGTGAGCAGTACTTC.

V gene TRBV7-3 combines with J gene TRBJ1-2; 8 bases line up with TRBD1. Germline CDR1 reads SGHTA; CDR2 reads FQGTGA. The V gene end was trimmed by 4 bases and the J gene end by 6 bases; junction bases not matched to a gene: 4. This CDR3 region has 13 residues. The CDR3 here is CASSYDRGDGYTF. DNA for the CDR3: TGTGCCAGCAGCTATGACAGGGGTGATGGCTACACCTTC.